This T cell receptor beta chain was identified in a study of cytomegalovirus exposure and HLA in healthy donors. Study-wide points: A later analysis linked a missense variant in DCLRE1C to the trimming of TCR beta V and J genes. Altogether, about 160 TCR beta chains were recorded as cytomegalovirus-associated.

The donors comprised healthy bone marrow donors. Unrecorded for this donor was the CMV serostatus. The V gene lost 8 bases and the J gene lost 6 bases, with 19 bases spanning the gap. The CDR3 covers 14 residues. Germline V gene lookup returns CDR1 SEHNR and CDR2 FQNEAQ (reference sequence). Amplification used 60 Vbeta primers and 13 Jbeta primers. Libraries were prepared by immunoSEQ multiplex PCR; TCRdb keeps only in-frame clonotypes and omits some of them. The sample has around 39,000 clones, approximately 60% seen once. Remarks on this clone: Its antigen remains unidentified.

The sequenced sample consisted of PBMCs. The origin of this receptor is a human donor in good health. This rearrangement joins TRBV7-9 to TRBJ1-2; D might be TRBD1 (5 bases). CDR3 DNA sequence: TGTGCCAGCTGGGGGGACGATGCCTGGGATGGCTACACCTTC. It codes for CASWGDDAWDGYTF.